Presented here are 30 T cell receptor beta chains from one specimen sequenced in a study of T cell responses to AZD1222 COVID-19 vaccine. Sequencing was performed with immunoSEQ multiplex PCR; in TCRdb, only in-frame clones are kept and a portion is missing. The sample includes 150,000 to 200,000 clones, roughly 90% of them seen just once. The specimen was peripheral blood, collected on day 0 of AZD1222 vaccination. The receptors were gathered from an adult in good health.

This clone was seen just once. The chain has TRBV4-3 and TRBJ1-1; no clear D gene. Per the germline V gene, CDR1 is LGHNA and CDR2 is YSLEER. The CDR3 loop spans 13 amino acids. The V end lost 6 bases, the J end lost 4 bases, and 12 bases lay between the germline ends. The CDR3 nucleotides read TGCGCCAGCAGTTGGGCCAAGGGCACTGAAGCTTTCTTT. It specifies CASSWAKGTEAFF.

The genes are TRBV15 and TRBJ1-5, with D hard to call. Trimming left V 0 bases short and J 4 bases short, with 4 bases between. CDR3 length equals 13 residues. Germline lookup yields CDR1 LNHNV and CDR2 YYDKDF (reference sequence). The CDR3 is CATSRDVNQPQHF. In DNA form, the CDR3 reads TGTGCCACCAGCAGAGATGTAAATCAGCCCCAGCATTTT.

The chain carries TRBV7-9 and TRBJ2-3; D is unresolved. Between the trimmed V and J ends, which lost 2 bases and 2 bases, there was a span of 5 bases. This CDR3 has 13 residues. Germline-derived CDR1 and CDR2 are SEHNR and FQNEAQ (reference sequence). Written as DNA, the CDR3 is TGTGCCAGCAGCTTAATGGCCACAGATACGCAGTATTTT. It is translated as CASSLMATDTQYF.

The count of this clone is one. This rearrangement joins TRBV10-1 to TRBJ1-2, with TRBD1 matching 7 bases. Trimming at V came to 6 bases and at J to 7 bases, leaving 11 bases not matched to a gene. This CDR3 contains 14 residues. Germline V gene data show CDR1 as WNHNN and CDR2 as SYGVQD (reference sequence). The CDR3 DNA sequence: TGCGCCAGCAGACCCGAAGACAGGGTCCGTGGCTACACCTTC. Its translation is CASRPEDRVRGYTF.

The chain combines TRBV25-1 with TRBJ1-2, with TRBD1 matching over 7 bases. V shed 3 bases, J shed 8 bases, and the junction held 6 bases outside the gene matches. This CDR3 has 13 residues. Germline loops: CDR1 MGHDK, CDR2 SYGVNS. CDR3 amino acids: CASSDVHRGGYTF. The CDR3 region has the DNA TGTGCCAGCAGTGATGTTCACAGGGGAGGCTACACCTTC.

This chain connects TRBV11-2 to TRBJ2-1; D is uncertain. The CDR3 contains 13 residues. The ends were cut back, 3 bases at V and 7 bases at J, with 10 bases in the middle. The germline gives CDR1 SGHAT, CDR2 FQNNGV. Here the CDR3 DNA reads TGTGCCAGCAGCTTGACCGTAGTAAATGAGCAGTTCTTC. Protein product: CASSLTVVNEQFF.

The CDR3 DNA sequence: TGTGCCAGCAGCTTAATAGGGTCGGATGGCTACACCTTC. Protein product: CASSLIGSDGYTF. V is TRBV7-3 and J is TRBJ1-2; D unresolved. Deletions cut 1 base from V and 6 bases from J, with 9 bases between. Germline CDR1 reads SGHTA; CDR2 reads FQGTGA. The CDR3 spans 13 residues.

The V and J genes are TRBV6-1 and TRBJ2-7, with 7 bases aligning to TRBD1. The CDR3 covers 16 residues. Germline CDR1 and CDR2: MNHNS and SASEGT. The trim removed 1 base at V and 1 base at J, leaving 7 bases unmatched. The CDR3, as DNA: TGTGCCAGCAGTGAAGGGAAACCGGGACAGTCCTACGAGCAGTACTTC. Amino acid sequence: CASSEGKPGQSYEQYF.

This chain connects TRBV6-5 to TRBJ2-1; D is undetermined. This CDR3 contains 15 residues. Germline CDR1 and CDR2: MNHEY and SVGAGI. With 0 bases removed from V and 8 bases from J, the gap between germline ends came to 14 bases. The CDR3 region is CASSYSAEVPDEQFF. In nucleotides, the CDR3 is TGTGCCAGCAGTTACTCGGCCGAGGTCCCCGATGAGCAGTTCTTC.

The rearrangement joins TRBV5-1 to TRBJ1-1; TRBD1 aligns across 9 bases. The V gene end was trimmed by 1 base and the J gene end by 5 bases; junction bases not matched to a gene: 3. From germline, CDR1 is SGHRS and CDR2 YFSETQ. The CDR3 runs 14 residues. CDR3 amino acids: CASSLWTGETEAFF. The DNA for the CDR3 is TGCGCCAGCAGCTTGTGGACAGGGGAGACTGAAGCTTTCTTT.

The CDR3 DNA is TGTGCCAGCTCACCACCTCCCGGACAGGGAGGAAACACCATATATTTT. Translating gives CASSPPPGQGGNTIYF. The rearrangement joins TRBV18 to TRBJ1-3; 8 bases agree with TRBD1. The V gene end was trimmed by 0 bases and the J gene end by 4 bases; junction bases not matched to a gene: 5. The CDR3 consists of 16 residues. In germline, CDR1 is KGHSH, CDR2 LQKENI.

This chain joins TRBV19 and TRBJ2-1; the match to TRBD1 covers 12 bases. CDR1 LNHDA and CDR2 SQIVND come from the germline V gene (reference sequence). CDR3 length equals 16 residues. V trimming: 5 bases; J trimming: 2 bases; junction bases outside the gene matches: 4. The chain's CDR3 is CASSRGTGGAYNEQFF. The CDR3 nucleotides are TGTGCCAGTAGTCGTGGGACAGGGGGCGCCTACAATGAGCAGTTCTTC. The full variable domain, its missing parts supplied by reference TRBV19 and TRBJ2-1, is DGGITQSPKYLFRKEGQNVTLSCEQNLNHDAMYWYRQDPGQGLRLIYYSQIVNDFQKGDIAEGYSVSREKKESFPLTVTSAQKNPTAFYLCASSRGTGGAYNEQFFGPGTRLTVL.

The CDR3 DNA follows: TGTGCCAGCAGCCTCACGGACGGCGGAAACACCATATATTTT. This sequence encodes CASSLTDGGNTIYF. The chain joins TRBV6-2 or TRBV6-3 to TRBJ1-3, with D uncertain. The germline V gene has CDR1 MNHEY and CDR2 SVGEGT. V was trimmed by 6 bases and J by 4 bases, leaving 13 bases between them. The CDR3 is 14 residues long.

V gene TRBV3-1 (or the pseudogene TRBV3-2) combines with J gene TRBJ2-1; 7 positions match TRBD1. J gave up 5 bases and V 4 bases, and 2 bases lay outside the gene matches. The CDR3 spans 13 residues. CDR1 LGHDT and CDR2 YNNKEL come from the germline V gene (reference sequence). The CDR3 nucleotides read TGTGCCAGCAGCCCCACAGGGGACAATGAGCAGTTCTTC. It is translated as CASSPTGDNEQFF.

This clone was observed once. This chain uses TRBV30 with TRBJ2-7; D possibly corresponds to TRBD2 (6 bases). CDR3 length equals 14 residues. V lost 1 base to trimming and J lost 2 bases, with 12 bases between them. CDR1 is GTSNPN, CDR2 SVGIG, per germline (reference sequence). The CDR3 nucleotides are TGTGCCTGGAGTGACGGGGGTGTTACCTACGAGCAGTACTTC. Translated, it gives CAWSDGGVTYEQYF.

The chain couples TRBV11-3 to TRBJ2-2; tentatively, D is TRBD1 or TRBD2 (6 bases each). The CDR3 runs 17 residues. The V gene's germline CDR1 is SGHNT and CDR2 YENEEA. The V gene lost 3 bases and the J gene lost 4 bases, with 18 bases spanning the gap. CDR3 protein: CASSFRGVQVGTGELFF. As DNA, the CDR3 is TGTGCCAGCAGCTTTAGGGGGGTCCAAGTGGGCACCGGGGAGCTGTTTTTT.

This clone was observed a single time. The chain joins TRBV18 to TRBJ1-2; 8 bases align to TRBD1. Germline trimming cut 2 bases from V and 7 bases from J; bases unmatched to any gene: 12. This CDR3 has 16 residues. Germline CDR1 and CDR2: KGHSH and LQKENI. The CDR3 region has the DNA TGTGCCAGCTCACCATCTAGCAGGACAGGGATGGCTGGCTACACCTTC. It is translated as CASSPSSRTGMAGYTF.

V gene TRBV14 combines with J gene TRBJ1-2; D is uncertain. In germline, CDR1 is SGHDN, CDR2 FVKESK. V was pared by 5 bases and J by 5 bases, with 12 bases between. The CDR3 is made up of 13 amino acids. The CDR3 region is CASSSPAGYGYTF. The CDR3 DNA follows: TGTGCCAGCAGCTCCCCAGCCGGGTATGGCTACACCTTC.

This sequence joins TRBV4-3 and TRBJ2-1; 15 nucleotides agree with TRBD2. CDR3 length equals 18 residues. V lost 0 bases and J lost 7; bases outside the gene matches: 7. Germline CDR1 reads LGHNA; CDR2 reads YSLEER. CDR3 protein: CASSQDRRTSGRGNEQFF. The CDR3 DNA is TGCGCCAGCAGCCAAGACAGAAGGACTAGCGGGAGGGGAAATGAGCAGTTCTTC.

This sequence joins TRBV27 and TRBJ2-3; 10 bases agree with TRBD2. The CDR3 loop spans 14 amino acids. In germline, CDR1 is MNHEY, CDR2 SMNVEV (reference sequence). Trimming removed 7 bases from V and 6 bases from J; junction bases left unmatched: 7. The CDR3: CASNSLAGMDTQYF. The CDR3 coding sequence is TGTGCCAGCAATTCACTAGCGGGGATGGATACGCAGTATTTT.

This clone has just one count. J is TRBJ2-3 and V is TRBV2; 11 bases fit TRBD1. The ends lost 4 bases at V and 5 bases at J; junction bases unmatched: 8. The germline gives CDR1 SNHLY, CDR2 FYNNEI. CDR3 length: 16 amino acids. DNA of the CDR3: TGTGCCAGCAGTGCCCTAGGACAGGGGGCAGGAGATACGCAGTATTTT. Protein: CASSALGQGAGDTQYF.

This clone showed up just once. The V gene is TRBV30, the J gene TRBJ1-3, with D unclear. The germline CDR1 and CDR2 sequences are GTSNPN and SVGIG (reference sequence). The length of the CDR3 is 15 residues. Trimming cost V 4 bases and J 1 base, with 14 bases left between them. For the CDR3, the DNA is TGTGCCTGGATTGAGGACTCACGTTCTGGAAACACCATATATTTT. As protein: CAWIEDSRSGNTIYF.

The CDR3 reads CASSPDGGNYGYTF. CDR3 coding DNA: TGTGCCAGCAGTCCCGATGGGGGAAACTATGGCTACACCTTC. The chain links TRBV7-2 to TRBJ1-2, with D maybe TRBD1 (5 bases). Trimming shortened V by 6 bases and J by 2 bases, and 13 bases separated the two germline ends. Germline V lookup: CDR1 SGHTA, CDR2 FQGNSA. The CDR3 runs 14 residues.

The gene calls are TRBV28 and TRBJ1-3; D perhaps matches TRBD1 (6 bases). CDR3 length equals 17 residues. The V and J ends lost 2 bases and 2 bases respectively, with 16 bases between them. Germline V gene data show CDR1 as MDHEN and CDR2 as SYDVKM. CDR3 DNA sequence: TGTGCCAGCAGTTTAGCACGTGGGGCAGGGGCTGGAAACACCATATATTTT. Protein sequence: CASSLARGAGAGNTIYF. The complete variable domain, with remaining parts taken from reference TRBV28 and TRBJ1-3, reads DVKVTQSSRYLVKRTGEKVFLECVQDMDHENMFWYRQDPGLGLRLIYFSYDVKMKEKGDIPEGYSVSREKKERFSLILESASTNQTSMYLCASSLARGAGAGNTIYFGEGSWLTVV.

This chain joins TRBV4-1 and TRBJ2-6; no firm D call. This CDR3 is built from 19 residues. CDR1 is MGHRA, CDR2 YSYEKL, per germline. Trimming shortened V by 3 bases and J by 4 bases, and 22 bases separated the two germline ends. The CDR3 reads CASSQTTPLGLAGANVLTF. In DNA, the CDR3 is TGCGCCAGCAGCCAGACGACTCCCTTAGGTTTAGCAGGGGCCAACGTCCTGACTTTC.

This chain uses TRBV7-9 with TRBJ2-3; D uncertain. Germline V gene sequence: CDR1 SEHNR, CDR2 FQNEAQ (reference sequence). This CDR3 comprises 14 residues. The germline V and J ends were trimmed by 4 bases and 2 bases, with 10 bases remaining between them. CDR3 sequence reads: CASSSVKITDTQYF. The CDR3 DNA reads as TGTGCCAGCAGCTCCGTTAAGATCACAGATACGCAGTATTTT.

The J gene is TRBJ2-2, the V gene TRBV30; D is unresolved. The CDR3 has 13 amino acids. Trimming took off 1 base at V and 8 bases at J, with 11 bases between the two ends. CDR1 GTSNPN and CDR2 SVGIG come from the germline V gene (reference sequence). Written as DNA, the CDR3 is TGTGCCTGGAGTGGGGCGGTCAGAGGGGAGCTGTTTTTT. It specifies CAWSGAVRGELFF.

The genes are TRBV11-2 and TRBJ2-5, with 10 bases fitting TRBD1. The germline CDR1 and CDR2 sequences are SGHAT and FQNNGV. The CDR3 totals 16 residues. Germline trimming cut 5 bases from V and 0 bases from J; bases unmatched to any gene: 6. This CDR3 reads CASSRVGQGYQETQYF. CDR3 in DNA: TGTGCCAGCAGCCGCGTGGGACAGGGGTACCAAGAGACCCAGTACTTC. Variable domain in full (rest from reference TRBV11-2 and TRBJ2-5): EAGVAQSPRYKIIEKRQSVAFWCNPISGHATLYWYQQILGQGPKLLIQFQNNGVVDDSQLPKDRFSAERLKGVDSTLKIQPAKLEDSAVYLCASSRVGQGYQETQYFGPGTRLLVL.

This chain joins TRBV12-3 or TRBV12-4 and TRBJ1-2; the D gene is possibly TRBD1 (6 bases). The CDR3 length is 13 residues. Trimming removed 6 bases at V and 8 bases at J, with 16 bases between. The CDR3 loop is CASSLTGNGGYTF. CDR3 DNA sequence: TGTGCCAGCAGCCTGACAGGAAATGGCGGCTACACCTTC.

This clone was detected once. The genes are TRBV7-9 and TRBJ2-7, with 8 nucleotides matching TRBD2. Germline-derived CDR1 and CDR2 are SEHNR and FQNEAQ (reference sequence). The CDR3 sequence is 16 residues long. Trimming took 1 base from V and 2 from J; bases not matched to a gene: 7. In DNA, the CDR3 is TGTGCCAGCAGCTTAGACGCGGGGGGTGCAGCCTACGAGCAGTACTTC. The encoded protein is CASSLDAGGAAYEQYF.